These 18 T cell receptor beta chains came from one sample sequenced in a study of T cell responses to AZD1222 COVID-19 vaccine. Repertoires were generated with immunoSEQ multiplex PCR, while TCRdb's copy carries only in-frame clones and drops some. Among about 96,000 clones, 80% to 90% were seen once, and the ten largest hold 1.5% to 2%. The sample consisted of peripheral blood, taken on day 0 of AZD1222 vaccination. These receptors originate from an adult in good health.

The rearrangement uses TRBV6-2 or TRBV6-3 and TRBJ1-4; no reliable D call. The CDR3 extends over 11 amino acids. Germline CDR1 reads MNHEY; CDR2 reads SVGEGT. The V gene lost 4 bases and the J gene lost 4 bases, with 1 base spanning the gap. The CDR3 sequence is CASSFNEKLFF. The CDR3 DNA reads TGTGCCAGCAGTTTTAATGAAAAACTGTTTTTT.

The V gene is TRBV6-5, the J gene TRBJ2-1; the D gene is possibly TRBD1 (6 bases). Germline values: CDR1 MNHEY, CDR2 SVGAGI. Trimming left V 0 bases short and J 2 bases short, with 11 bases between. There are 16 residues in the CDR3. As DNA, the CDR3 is TGTGCCAGCAGTTACTCGAGCAGGGGACCCTACAATGAGCAGTTCTTC. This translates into CASSYSSRGPYNEQFF.

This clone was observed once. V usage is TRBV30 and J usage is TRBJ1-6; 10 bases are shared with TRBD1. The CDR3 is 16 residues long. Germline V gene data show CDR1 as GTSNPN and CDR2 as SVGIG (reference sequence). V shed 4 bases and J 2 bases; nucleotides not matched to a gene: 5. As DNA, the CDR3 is TGTGCCTGGAAGGGACAGGGGAACACCTATAATTCACCCCTCCACTTT. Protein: CAWKGQGNTYNSPLHF.

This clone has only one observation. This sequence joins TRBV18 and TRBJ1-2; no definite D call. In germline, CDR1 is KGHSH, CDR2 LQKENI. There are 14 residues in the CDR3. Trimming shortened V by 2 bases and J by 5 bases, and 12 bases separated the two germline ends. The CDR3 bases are TGTGCCAGCTCACCAAATTACAGCCAGTATGGCTACACCTTC. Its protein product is CASSPNYSQYGYTF. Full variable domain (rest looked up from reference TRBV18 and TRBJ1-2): NAGVMQNPRHLVRRRGQEARLRCSPMKGHSHVYWYRQLPEEGLKFMVYLQKENIIDESGMPKERFSAEFPKEGPSILRIQQVVRGDSAAYFCASSPNYSQYGYTFGSGTRLTVV.

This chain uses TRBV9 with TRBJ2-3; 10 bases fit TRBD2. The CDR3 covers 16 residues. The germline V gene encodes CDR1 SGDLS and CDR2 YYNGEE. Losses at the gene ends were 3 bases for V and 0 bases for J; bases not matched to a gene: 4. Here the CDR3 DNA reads TGTGCCAGCAGCGCAAGCGGGGGGGCTAGCACAGATACGCAGTATTTT. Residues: CASSASGGASTDTQYF.

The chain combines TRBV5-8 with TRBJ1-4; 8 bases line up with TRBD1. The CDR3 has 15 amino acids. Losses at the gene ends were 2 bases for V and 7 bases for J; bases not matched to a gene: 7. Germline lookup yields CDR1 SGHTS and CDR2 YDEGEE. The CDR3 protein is CASSFVQGEVEKLFF. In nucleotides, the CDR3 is TGTGCCAGCAGCTTTGTACAGGGGGAGGTTGAAAAACTGTTTTTT.

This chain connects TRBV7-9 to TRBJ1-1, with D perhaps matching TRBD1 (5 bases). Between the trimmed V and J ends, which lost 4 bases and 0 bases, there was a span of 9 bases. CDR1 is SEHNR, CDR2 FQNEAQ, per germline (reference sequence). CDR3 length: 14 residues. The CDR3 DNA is TGTGCCAGCAGCTGGGGACCCTTGAACACTGAAGCTTTCTTT. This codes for CASSWGPLNTEAFF.

CDR3: CAWSADRGDPQHF. The CDR3 DNA follows: TGTGCCTGGAGCGCGGACAGGGGGGACCCCCAGCATTTT. The chain links TRBV30 to TRBJ1-5; TRBD1 matches 10 bases. From germline, CDR1 is GTSNPN and CDR2 SVGIG (reference sequence). The junction had 6 bases not matched to a gene; V was cut back by 3 bases and J by 10 bases. The CDR3 loop spans 13 amino acids.

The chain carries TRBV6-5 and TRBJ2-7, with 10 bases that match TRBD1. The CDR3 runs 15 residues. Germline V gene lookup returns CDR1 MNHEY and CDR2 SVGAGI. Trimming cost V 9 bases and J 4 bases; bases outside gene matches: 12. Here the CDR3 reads CASIARTGGHYEQYF. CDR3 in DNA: TGTGCCAGTATTGCACGGACAGGGGGTCATTACGAGCAGTACTTC.

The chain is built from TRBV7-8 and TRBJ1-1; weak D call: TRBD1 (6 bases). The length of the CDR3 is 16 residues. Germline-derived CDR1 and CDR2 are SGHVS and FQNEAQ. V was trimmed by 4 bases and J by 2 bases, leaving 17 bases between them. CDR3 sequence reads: CASSSTRDMANTEAFF. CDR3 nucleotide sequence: TGTGCCAGCAGCTCCACCCGGGACATGGCAAACACTGAAGCTTTCTTT.

The CDR3 protein is CASRHTSGEDNEQFF. The DNA for the CDR3 is TGTGCCAGCAGGCATACTAGCGGGGAGGACAATGAGCAGTTCTTC. This sequence joins TRBV5-4 and TRBJ2-1; TRBD2 matches at 10 bases. In germline, CDR1 is SGHNT, CDR2 YYREEE (reference sequence). This CDR3 comprises 15 residues. J lost 5 bases, V lost 5 bases, and 7 bases had no gene match. Based on the CDR3 plus reference TRBV5-4 and TRBJ2-1, the full variable domain is ETGVTQSPTHLIKTRGQQVTLRCSSQSGHNTVSWYQQALGQGPQFIFQYYREEENGRGNFPPRFSGLQFPNYSSELNVNALELDDSALYLCASRHTSGEDNEQFFGPGTRLTVL.

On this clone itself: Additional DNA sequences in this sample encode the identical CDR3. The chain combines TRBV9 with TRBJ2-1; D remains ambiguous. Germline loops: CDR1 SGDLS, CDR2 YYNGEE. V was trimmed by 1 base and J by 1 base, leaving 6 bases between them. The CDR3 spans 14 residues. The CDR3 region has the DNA TGTGCCAGCAGCGTATCCTCTTCCTACAATGAGCAGTTCTTC. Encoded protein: CASSVSSSYNEQFF.

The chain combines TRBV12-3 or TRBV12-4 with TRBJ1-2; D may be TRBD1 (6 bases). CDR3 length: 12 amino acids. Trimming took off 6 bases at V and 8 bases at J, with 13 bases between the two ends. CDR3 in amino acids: CASSQGRRGYTF. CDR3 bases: TGTGCCAGCAGCCAGGGGCGCCGGGGCTACACCTTC.

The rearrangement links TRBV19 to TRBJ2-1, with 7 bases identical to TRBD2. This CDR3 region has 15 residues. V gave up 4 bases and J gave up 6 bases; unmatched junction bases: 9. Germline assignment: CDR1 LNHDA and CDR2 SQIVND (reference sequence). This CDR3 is CASSNPGLPLNEQFF. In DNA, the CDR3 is TGTGCCAGTAGTAACCCGGGACTACCTCTCAATGAGCAGTTCTTC.

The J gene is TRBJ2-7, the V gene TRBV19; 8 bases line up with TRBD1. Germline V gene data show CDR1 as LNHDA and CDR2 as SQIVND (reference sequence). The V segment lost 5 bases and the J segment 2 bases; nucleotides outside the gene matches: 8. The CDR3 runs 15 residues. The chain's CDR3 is CASSYRGFKTYEQYF. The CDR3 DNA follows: TGTGCCAGTAGTTACAGGGGGTTCAAGACCTACGAGCAGTACTTC.

The DNA for the CDR3 is TGCGCCAGCAGCCAAGATAGCGCGGGACAAGGAGTTAAGACCCAGTACTTC. Translated, it gives CASSQDSAGQGVKTQYF. This chain connects TRBV4-1 to TRBJ2-5; D tentatively fits TRBD1 or TRBD2 (6 bases each). V was cut by 0 bases and J by 6 bases, with 20 bases left in between. The CDR3 is 17 amino acids. Germline CDR1 is MGHRA and CDR2 is YSYEKL.

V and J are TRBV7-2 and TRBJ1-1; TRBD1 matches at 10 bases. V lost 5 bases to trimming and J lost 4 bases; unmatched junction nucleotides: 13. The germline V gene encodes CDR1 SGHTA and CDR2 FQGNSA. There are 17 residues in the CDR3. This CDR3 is CASSRRTGGSLPTEAFF. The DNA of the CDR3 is TGTGCCAGCAGCAGACGGACAGGGGGATCCCTACCCACTGAAGCTTTCTTT.

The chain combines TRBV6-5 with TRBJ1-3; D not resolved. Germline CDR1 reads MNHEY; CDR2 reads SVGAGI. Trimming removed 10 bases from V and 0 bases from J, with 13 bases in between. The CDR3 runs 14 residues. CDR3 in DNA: TGTGCCACTTCACCTTCCGGCTCTGGAAACACCATATATTTT. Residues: CATSPSGSGNTIYF.